The clone carrying this T cell receptor (beta chain) came up a few times. As yet, its antigen is unknown. The entry originates in a study of T cells in localized non-small cell lung cancer. The method was immunoSEQ multiplex PCR; TCRdb's version includes in-frame clones alone and lacks a portion of them. The sample gives 25,000 to 35,000 clones, less than 90% of which show up once; 2.5% to 3.5% is in the top ten. Whole-study results and caveats: Among the top 100 tumor clones, a median around 57 appeared in adjacent lung. The study found T cell clonality highest in uninvolved adjacent lung, above tumor. Blood T cell density predicted longer survival; adjacent-lung clonality, shorter.

Trimming cost V 5 bases and J 8 bases; bases outside gene matches: 6. Germline CDR1 reads LGHNT; CDR2 reads FRNRAP. The CDR3 is 13 residues long. The chain uses TRBV12-5 and TRBJ2-1, with 7 positions matching TRBD2. The sample in question was peripheral blood, obtained before any cancer treatment. The receptor comes from a female donor of 60 years or more with stage I lung adenocarcinoma. CDR3 coding DNA: TGTGCTAGTGGTCCATCGGGAGGCGATGAGCAGTTCTTC. This encodes CASGPSGGDEQFF.